This TCR beta chain is drawn from a study of shared clonotypes between healthy human individuals. The germline gives CDR1 SGDLS, CDR2 YYNGEE. Germline trimming cut 2 bases from V and 10 bases from J; bases unmatched to any gene: 2. The CDR3 is 12 amino acids. From CD4+ cells came CD45RA+ naive and CD45RA-negative memory subsets. Under the authors' procedure: ImmunoSEQ yielded junction-only sequences lacking quality scores, so filtering differed. The table came from immunoSEQ multiplex PCR; TCRdb's copy has only in-frame clones and leaves some out. That table furnishes V, J and clone size, whereas the DNA furnished D and trimming. The sample includes millions of clones, 85% to 95% seen only once; the top ten take 0.13% to 0.15%.

This chain links TRBV9 with TRBJ1-5; 8 nucleotides agree with TRBD1. The clonotype was recovered from a man between 18 and 29 years old in good health. The sample consisted of naive CD4+ T cells sorted from blood. Subset denoted: CD45RA+ positively selected. CDR3 coding DNA: TGTGCCAGCAGCGTTACAGGGGGTCCCCAGCATTTT. It specifies CASSVTGGPQHF.